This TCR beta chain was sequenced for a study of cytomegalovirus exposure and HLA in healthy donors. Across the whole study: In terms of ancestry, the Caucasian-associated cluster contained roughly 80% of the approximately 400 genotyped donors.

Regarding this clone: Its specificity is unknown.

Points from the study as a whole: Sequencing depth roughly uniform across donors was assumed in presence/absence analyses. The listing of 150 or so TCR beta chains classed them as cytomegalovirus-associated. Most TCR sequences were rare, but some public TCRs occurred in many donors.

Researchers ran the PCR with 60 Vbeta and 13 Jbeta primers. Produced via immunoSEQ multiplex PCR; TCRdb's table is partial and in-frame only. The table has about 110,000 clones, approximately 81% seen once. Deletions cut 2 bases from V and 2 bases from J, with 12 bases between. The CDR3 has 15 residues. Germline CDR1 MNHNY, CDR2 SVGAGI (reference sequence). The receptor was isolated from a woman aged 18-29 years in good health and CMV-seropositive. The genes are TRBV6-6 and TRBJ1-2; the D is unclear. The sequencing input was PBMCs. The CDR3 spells CASSYPSEGNYGYTF. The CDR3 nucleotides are TGTGCCAGCAGTTACCCGAGCGAAGGAAACTATGGCTACACCTTC.